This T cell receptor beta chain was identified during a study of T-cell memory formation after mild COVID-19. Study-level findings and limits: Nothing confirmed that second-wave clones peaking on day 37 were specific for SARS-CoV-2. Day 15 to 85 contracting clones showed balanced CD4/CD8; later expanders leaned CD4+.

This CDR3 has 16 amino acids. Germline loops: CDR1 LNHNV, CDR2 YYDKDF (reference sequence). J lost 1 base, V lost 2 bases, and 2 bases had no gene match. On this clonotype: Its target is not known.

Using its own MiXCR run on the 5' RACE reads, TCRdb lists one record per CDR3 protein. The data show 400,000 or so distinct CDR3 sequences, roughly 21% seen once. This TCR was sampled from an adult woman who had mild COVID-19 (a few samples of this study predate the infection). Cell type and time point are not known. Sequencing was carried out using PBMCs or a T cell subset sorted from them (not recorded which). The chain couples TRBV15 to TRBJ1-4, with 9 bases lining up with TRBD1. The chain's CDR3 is CATSRLTGGTNEKLFF. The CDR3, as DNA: TGTGCCACCAGCAGATTGACAGGGGGAACTAATGAAAAACTGTTTTTT.